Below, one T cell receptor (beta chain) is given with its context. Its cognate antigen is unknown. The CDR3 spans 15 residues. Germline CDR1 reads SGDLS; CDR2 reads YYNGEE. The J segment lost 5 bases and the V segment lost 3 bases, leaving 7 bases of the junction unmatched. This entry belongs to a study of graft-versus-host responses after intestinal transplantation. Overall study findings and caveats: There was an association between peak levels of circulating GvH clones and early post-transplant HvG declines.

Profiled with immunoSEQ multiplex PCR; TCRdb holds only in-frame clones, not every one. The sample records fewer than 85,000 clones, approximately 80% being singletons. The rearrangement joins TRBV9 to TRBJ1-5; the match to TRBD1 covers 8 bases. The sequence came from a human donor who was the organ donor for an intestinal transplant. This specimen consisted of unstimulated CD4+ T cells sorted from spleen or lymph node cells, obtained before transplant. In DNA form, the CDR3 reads TGTGCCAGCAGCGCATCAGGGGGCTTCGATCAGCCCCAGCATTTT. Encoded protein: CASSASGGFDQPQHF.